This T cell receptor beta chain is drawn from a study of shared clonotypes between healthy human individuals. Profiling relied on immunoSEQ multiplex PCR, and the TCRdb table lists in-frame clones only, not all of them. The profile covers 600,000 or so clones, with 85% to 95% appearing a single time and over 0.09% taken by the ten largest. The naive CD8 subset, CD45RO-negative cells positively selected for CCR7, excluded terminally differentiated effector memory CD45RA+ cells. The V and J ends lost 3 bases and 2 bases respectively, with 14 bases between them. Germline V gene sequence: CDR1 LNHDA, CDR2 SQIVND (reference sequence). The CDR3 loop spans 15 amino acids.

The chain recombines TRBV19 with TRBJ2-7; D perhaps matches TRBD1 (6 bases). The TCR comes from a woman aged 25 to 39 in good health. Material for sequencing was naive CD8+ T cells sorted from blood. CDR3 sequence: CASSISTGPTYEQYF. CDR3 DNA: TGTGCCAGTAGTATCTCAACAGGGCCTACCTACGAGCAGTACTTC.